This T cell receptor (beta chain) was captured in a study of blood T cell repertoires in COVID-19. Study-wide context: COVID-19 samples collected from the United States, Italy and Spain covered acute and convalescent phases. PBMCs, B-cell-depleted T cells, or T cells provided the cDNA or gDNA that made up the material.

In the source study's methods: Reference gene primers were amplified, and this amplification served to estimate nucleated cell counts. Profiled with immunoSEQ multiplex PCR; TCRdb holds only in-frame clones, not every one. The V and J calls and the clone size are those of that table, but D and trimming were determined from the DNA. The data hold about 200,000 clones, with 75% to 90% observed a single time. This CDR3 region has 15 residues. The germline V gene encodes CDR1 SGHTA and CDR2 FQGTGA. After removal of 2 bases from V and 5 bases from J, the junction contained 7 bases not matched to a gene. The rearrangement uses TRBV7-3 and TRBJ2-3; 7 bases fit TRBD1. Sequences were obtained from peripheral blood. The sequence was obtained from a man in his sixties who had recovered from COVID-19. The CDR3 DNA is TGTGCCAGCAGCTTACAAGGGGGCGCGGTAGATACGCAGTATTTT. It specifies CASSLQGGAVDTQYF.